The 13 T cell receptor beta chains listed next were all sequenced from one sample in a study of cytomegalovirus exposure and HLA in healthy donors. A multiplex PCR was run with 60 Vbeta primers and 13 Jbeta primers. Some clones are missing from TCRdb's copy, which holds only in-frame ones; the method was immunoSEQ multiplex PCR. This sample has roughly 77,000 clones, with 75% to 80% found just once. Sequencing was performed on PBMCs. These receptors were collected from a middle-aged man in good health and CMV-seronegative.

The chain combines TRBV27 with TRBJ2-7; possible D gene TRBD1, 5 bases. This CDR3 is built from 14 residues. The germline V gene has CDR1 MNHEY and CDR2 SMNVEV (reference sequence). Trimming took 5 bases from V and 3 from J, leaving 14 bases between them. CDR3 protein: CASSLQESRYEQYF. CDR3 coding DNA: TGTGCCAGCAGTCTACAGGAATCCCGCTACGAGCAGTACTTC.

The rearrangement links TRBV28 to TRBJ2-7, with a tentative D call TRBD2 (6 bases). Germline V CDR1 and CDR2: MDHEN, SYDVKM. CDR3 size: 16 residues. The ends were cut back, 4 bases at V and 3 bases at J, with 19 bases in the middle. CDR3: CASSSTSGTGVYEQYF. The CDR3 region has the DNA TGTGCCAGCAGTTCTACATCCGGGACTGGCGTCTACGAGCAGTACTTC.

The V and J genes are TRBV5-1 and TRBJ2-2; D ambiguous. CDR1 and CDR2 (germline): SGHRS, YFSETQ. V was shortened by 1 base and J by 2 bases, with 6 bases between the two germline ends. CDR3 length: 14 residues. The CDR3 bases are TGCGCCAGCAGCTTGTTGACTAACACCGGGGAGCTGTTTTTT. This gives the protein CASSLLTNTGELFF. The full variable domain, with the rest looked up from reference TRBV5-1 and TRBJ2-2, is KAGVTQTPRYLIKTRGQQVTLSCSPISGHRSVSWYQQTPGQGLQFLFEYFSETQRNKGNFPGRFSGRQFSNSRSEMNVSTLELGDSALYLCASSLLTNTGELFFGEGSRLTVL.

The genes are TRBV4-3 and TRBJ1-2; no firm D call. This CDR3 comprises 13 residues. Germline lookup yields CDR1 LGHNA and CDR2 YSLEER. V was cut by 0 bases and J by 5 bases, with 7 bases left in between. CDR3: CASSQDRWYGYTF. The CDR3 bases are TGCGCCAGCAGCCAAGACAGATGGTATGGCTACACCTTC.

V gene TRBV30 combines with J gene TRBJ1-5, with unresolved D. Trimming stripped 2 bases from V and 10 bases from J, with 24 bases between. The CDR3 sequence is 16 residues long. Germline CDR1 reads GTSNPN; CDR2 reads SVGIG (reference sequence). CDR3 sequence reads: CAWSTVAGLGHRPQHF. The CDR3 DNA sequence: TGTGCCTGGAGTACGGTCGCAGGATTGGGCCATCGTCCCCAGCATTTT.

The V call is TRBV6-1, the J call TRBJ2-7; the D gene is possibly TRBD2 (6 bases). Germline CDR1 and CDR2: MNHNS and SASEGT. V shed 0 bases and J shed 6 bases, with 9 bases lying between them. The CDR3 totals 13 residues. DNA of the CDR3: TGTGCCAGCAGTGAAGCGGCGGGACGCGAGCAGTACTTC. Amino acids: CASSEAAGREQYF.

This clone was seen only a few times. The rearrangement uses TRBV5-8 and TRBJ2-7, with D unclear. Trimming left V 4 bases short and J 0 bases short, with 14 bases between. The CDR3 totals 15 residues. Germline V gene lookup returns CDR1 SGHTS and CDR2 YDEGEE. In DNA form, the CDR3 reads TGTGCCAGCAGCCCAAGTGGCAGGTCCTCCTACGAGCAGTACTTC. Translation gives CASSPSGRSSYEQYF. The full variable domain, with the rest looked up from reference TRBV5-8 and TRBJ2-7, is EAGVTQSPTHLIKTRGQQATLRCSPISGHTSVYWYQQALGLGLQFLLWYDEGEERNRGNFPPRFSGRQFPNYSSELNVNALELEDSALYLCASSPSGRSSYEQYFGPGTRLTVT.

On this clone: Distinct nucleotide sequences in the sample also encode this CDR3. The chain joins TRBV15 to TRBJ2-5; a weak D match, TRBD1 (6 bases). CDR1 is LNHNV, CDR2 YYDKDF, per germline (reference sequence). CDR3 length: 13 residues. Between the trimmed V and J ends, which lost 5 bases and 1 base, there was a span of 8 bases. CDR3 sequence (DNA): TGTGCCACCAGCCGGACAGTCCAAGAGACCCAGTACTTC. Residues: CATSRTVQETQYF.

The chain uses TRBV7-2 and TRBJ2-7; tentative D call: TRBD2 (5 bases). V lost 6 bases and J lost 6, with 15 bases in between. Germline CDR1 SGHTA, CDR2 FQGNSA. The CDR3 spans 13 residues. CDR3 loop: CASRRLTGTEQYF. The CDR3 DNA sequence: TGTGCCAGCAGACGACTGACGGGAACCGAGCAGTACTTC. Filled out from reference TRBV7-2 and TRBJ2-7, the complete variable domain reads GAGVSQSPSNKVTEKGKDVELRCDPISGHTALYWYRQSLGQGLEFLIYFQGNSAPDKSGLPSDRFSAERTGGSVSTLTIQRTQQEDSAVYLCASRRLTGTEQYFGPGTRLTVT.

This clone was seen only once. The V and J genes are TRBV28 and TRBJ2-1; a weak D match, TRBD2 (6 bases). V lost 6 bases and J 5 bases, leaving 14 bases between the germline ends. The CDR3 length is 14 residues. Germline loops: CDR1 MDHEN, CDR2 SYDVKM. The CDR3 DNA sequence: TGTGCCAGCAGGGACTGGACTATAAACAATGAGCAGTTCTTC. Protein sequence: CASRDWTINNEQFF.

The chain has TRBV4-2 and TRBJ1-2; TRBD1 matches at 7 bases. Per germline, CDR1 LGHNA and CDR2 YNFKEQ. The ends lost 5 bases at V and 5 bases at J; junction bases unmatched: 14. This CDR3 is 16 amino acids long. The CDR3 is CASSSKGAQGPYGYTF. The CDR3 DNA reads TGTGCCAGCAGCTCCAAGGGGGCACAGGGGCCTTATGGCTACACCTTC.

The rearrangement joins TRBV5-8 to TRBJ1-5; possible D gene TRBD1, 5 bases. Between the trimmed V and J ends, which lost 2 bases and 7 bases, there was a span of 13 bases. CDR1 and CDR2 (germline): SGHTS, YDEGEE. The CDR3 length is 14 residues. The CDR3 reads CASSFGAGYQPQHF. The DNA of the CDR3 is TGTGCCAGCAGCTTTGGTGCAGGGTACCAGCCCCAGCATTTT.

The genes are TRBV9 and TRBJ2-6, with D hard to call. The germline CDR1 and CDR2 sequences are SGDLS and YYNGEE. V was pared by 1 base and J by 0 bases, with 11 bases between. The length of the CDR3 is 17 residues. The CDR3 spells CASSVKTPLSGANVLTF. The CDR3 region has the DNA TGTGCCAGCAGCGTAAAAACCCCACTCTCTGGGGCCAACGTCCTGACTTTC. The full variable domain, in which reference TRBV9 and TRBJ2-6 provide the parts outside the CDR3, is DSGVTQTPKHLITATGQRVTLRCSPRSGDLSVYWYQQSLDQGLQFLIQYYNGEERAKGNILERFSAQQFPDLHSELNLSSLELGDSALYFCASSVKTPLSGANVLTFGAGSRLTVL.